This TCR beta chain was retrieved from a study of shared clonotypes between healthy human individuals. CD45RO negativity and positive selection for CCR7 defined naive CD8 cells, a population that excluded terminally differentiated effector memory CD45RA+ cells. TCRdb keeps only in-frame clones here, not all; method: immunoSEQ multiplex PCR. Here the sample spans some 2.1 million clones, roughly 94% being singletons. Germline assignment: CDR1 SGHAT and CDR2 FQNNGV. V lost 0 bases and J lost 0, with 17 bases in between. The CDR3 totals 19 residues. The genes are TRBV11-2 and TRBJ2-2; D is unclear. Sequenced: naive CD8+ T cells sorted from blood. This TCR derives from a man aged 18-30 years in good health. The CDR3 protein is CASSLDILVRAANTGELFF. In DNA form, the CDR3 reads TGTGCCAGCAGCTTAGATATCCTTGTTCGAGCAGCGAACACCGGGGAGCTGTTTTTT. Based on the CDR3 plus reference TRBV11-2 and TRBJ2-2, the full variable domain is EAGVAQSPRYKIIEKRQSVAFWCNPISGHATLYWYQQILGQGPKLLIQFQNNGVVDDSQLPKDRFSAERLKGVDSTLKIQPAKLEDSAVYLCASSLDILVRAANTGELFFGEGSRLTVL.